This T cell receptor (beta chain) was recorded in a study of blood T cells in healthy people across ages (dated by TCRdb to the mid-2010s). Regarding the study in general: In model experiments, template switching captured about one uniquely barcoded TCR beta cDNA molecule for every two T cells. Age-related changes in TCR beta repertoire diversity were measured in the study by deep sequencing normalized with unique cDNA molecular identifiers. The donors were divided into four age groups: young (average roughly 17 years), middle-aged (approximately 41), aged (approximately 62) and long-lived (around 87). Two additional independent replicas of 1 million unique cDNA reads from the same blood draw were analyzed for two donors (one aged 18 to 30 and one aged 80 or older).

The V and J ends are trimmed by 7 bases and 8 bases, leaving 9 bases between them. Reading from cysteine to phenylalanine, the CDR3 counts 11 amino acids. Here the CDR3 DNA is all that survives: 33 bases in frame from base 1. What the research found in general, with its limitations: Because the CMV infection status of the donors was unknown, age-related changes in expanded clonotypes may potentially have been confounded. The long-lived group showed more naive CD4+ T cells, fewer expanded clones and increased TCR diversity than the aged group, suggesting age selection. Because profiling used bulk unsorted PBMCs, naive and antigen-experienced compartments could not be compared conclusively. Observed TCR beta diversity correlated strongly with the percentage of naive T cells measured by flow cytometry. Estimates of total diversity from one million sequenced T cells were regarded as lower bounds and underestimates. Observed TCR beta diversity per million T cells fell roughly linearly with age, and a significant reduction was already apparent by age around 44.

Donors were 35 to 40 systemically healthy Caucasian individuals from Russia aged roughly 6 to 90 years. Around 10 milliliters of peripheral blood were collected from each donor into EDTA-treated Vacutainer tubes. Ficoll-Paque density-gradient centrifugation was used to isolate PBMCs, with at least 6.5 million obtained per sample. Total RNA was extracted from PBMCs with Trizol reagent, with at least 5 micrograms obtained per sample. Naive CD45RAhigh/CD27high T cell percentages were measured by flow cytometry on a PBMC aliquot from every donor. Notes on this clonotype: Its antigen is unknown. No much larger clone is present one base from it, and per-base qualities are unavailable.

Receptors were amplified or captured by 5' RACE. The sequencer was an Illumina HiSeq 2500. The second PCR ran for roughly 7 to 11 cycles and used a J-beta primer mix along with a sample-barcoded 5' primer. A template-switch 5' adaptor carrying 12 random nucleotides introduced a unique molecular identifier onto each TCR beta cDNA molecule. At least 3 million CDR3-containing paired-end reads were obtained from each sample. First-strand cDNA synthesis was performed from all RNA using the Mint cDNA synthesis kit, with priming by a TRBC-specific oligonucleotide. All cDNA was treated with uracil-DNA glycosylase and then went through a first 18-cycle PCR with the universal primers M1SS and BC2_uni_R. Under the source paper's analysis protocol: For normalization, 1 million high-quality reads, each with a distinct molecular identifier, were randomly selected from each sample. Reads with shared molecular identifiers were discarded instead of being binned into consensus sequences. MiTCR, run with a Q25 quality threshold and the strictest error-elimination algorithm, handled CDR3 identification, clonotype clustering and error correction. A nonparametric unseen species model using Euler transformation provided a lower-bound estimate of total TCR beta diversity. TCRdb reprocessing: public reads trimmed at Q25 with fastp, clones called with MiXCR, in-frame beta chains kept. Each CDR3 protein appears once, grouped with its most common genes and DNA. The V and J calls come from TCRdb's annotation, not from the publication. The sample table holds under 1,100,000 distinct CDR3 sequences, of which approximately 26% were seen once. The ten largest clones take up about 0.72% of the sample.

This sample also belongs to another study, concerning T cells of mothers and their children. The second publication reports: The donors were nine systemically healthy Caucasian individuals, made up of three mothers and their six children. cDNA synthesis used all of the extracted RNA, with 1.5 ug of RNA in each 15 ul reaction. Sample barcodes and 2-4 random nucleotides were added via the M1S primer in the second PCR. Over 8.5 million TCR beta CDR3 reads came from each mother, compared with approximately 2.8 million reads from each child. Thymic selection shapes the output of TCR recombination in a similar way in related and unrelated pairs, and inherited differences have a minor effect. Related mother-child pairs always showed normalized repertoire overlap that was slightly higher than in unrelated mother-child pairs, though the difference was never significant. Persistent microchimeric T cell clones were not detected, at a sensitivity of about 100 clones per million clonotypes. Deep NGS was used in the study to compare the TCR beta repertoires of mothers and children and to look for features that separate related mother-child pairs from unrelated individuals. On average, the children were roughly 11 +/- 4 years old, while the mothers were 40 +/- 4 years old. After adapter ligation was performed with NEBNext reagents, the libraries were sequenced on an Illumina HiSeq 2000 with 100+100 nt paired-end reads. To prevent cross-contamination, the mother and child libraries were prepared a month apart and were sequenced in separate runs. For each donor, somewhere between roughly 450,000 and 2,000,000 distinct TCR beta clonotypes were identified. Naive TCR beta clonotypes were estimated from low-frequency clonotypes matched to each donor's FACS-determined naive share, without sorting.

The clonotype originates from a girl aged 2 to 9 in good health. The chain couples TRBV12-3 or TRBV12-4 to TRBJ2-1; a confident D gene designation cannot be given. The specimen sequenced was blood. The CDR3 protein: CASTLIDEQFF. The nucleotide sequence is TGTGCCAGCACACTAATCGATGAGCAGTTCTTC.